Below are 29 T cell receptor beta chains sequenced from a single sample in a study of blood T cell repertoires in COVID-19 (TCRdb year 2020). The library was generated by the immunoSEQ multiplex PCR assay. As stored in TCRdb, this immuneACCESS dataset retains in-frame rearrangements with V and J assigned. A fraction of the clones does not appear; measured against another copy, unresolved V genes explain less than half of the discrepancy, and the remainder lacks a known reason. The sample has some 200,000 clones on record, 85% to 90% of them singletons. Jointly, the top ten make up 4.4% of the sample. Source material: peripheral blood. These receptors were taken from a man aged 45-65 years with acute or convalescent COVID-19.

The J gene is TRBJ1-5, the V gene TRBV7-8; possibly TRBD1 for D (5 bases). Germline V gene data show CDR1 as SGHVS and CDR2 as FQNEAQ. This CDR3 has 15 amino acids. The V end lost 5 bases, the J end lost 8 bases, and 19 bases lay between the germline ends. CDR3 bases: TGTGCCAGCAGCCCGCGGGGGGACTATAAGGAGCCCCAGCATTTT. As protein: CASSPRGDYKEPQHF.

The CDR3 protein is CASSLTATNEKLFF. CDR3 in DNA: TGTGCCAGCAGCCTCACAGCAACTAATGAAAAACTGTTTTTT. The J gene is TRBJ1-4, the V gene TRBV3-1 (or the pseudogene TRBV3-2), with unresolved D. Germline values: CDR1 LGHDT, CDR2 YNNKEL (reference sequence). Trimming took off 4 bases at V and 0 bases at J, with 6 bases between the two ends. This CDR3 region has 14 residues.

The rearrangement links TRBV5-4 to TRBJ1-2; D is ambiguous. Germline CDR1 and CDR2: SGHNT and YYREEE (reference sequence). This CDR3 spans 15 amino acids. V shed 1 base and J shed 4 bases, with 14 bases lying between them. The CDR3 DNA reads as TGTGCCAGCAGCTTGTCAACAGCGGGTCTCTATGGCTACACCTTC. It specifies CASSLSTAGLYGYTF.

The chain employs TRBV6-5 and TRBJ1-2; D not certain. The germline V gene encodes CDR1 MNHEY and CDR2 SVGAGI. This CDR3 is built from 15 residues. V was shortened by 7 bases and J by 2 bases, with 17 bases between the two germline ends. The CDR3: CASNRETKTNYGYTF. CDR3 DNA sequence: TGTGCCAGCAACCGGGAGACCAAAACCAACTATGGCTACACCTTC.

This clone was seen only a few times. This rearrangement joins TRBV9 to TRBJ2-3; TRBD2 matches at 9 bases. The J segment lost 7 bases and the V segment lost 4 bases, leaving 10 bases of the junction unmatched. The CDR3 consists of 15 residues. The germline CDR1 and CDR2 sequences are SGDLS and YYNGEE. Here the CDR3 reads CASSPTLAGFNTQYF. The CDR3 nucleotides read TGTGCCAGCAGCCCCACCCTAGCGGGGTTCAATACGCAGTATTTT. The complete variable domain, with remaining parts taken from reference TRBV9 and TRBJ2-3, reads DSGVTQTPKHLITATGQRVTLRCSPRSGDLSVYWYQQSLDQGLQFLIQYYNGEERAKGNILERFSAQQFPDLHSELNLSSLELGDSALYFCASSPTLAGFNTQYFGPGTRLTVL.

This sequence joins TRBV6-1 and TRBJ2-1; the match to TRBD1 covers 11 bases. The junction had 6 bases not matched to a gene; V was cut back by 2 bases and J by 6 bases. In germline, CDR1 is MNHNS, CDR2 SASEGT. The CDR3 contains 16 residues. DNA of the CDR3: TGTGCCAGCAGTGAAACCGGGACAGGGGGAGGCAATGAGCAGTTCTTC. Amino acid sequence: CASSETGTGGGNEQFF.

The chain couples TRBV5-5 to TRBJ2-1; D is unclear. Trimming took off 2 bases at V and 5 bases at J, with 5 bases between the two ends. This CDR3 is 12 amino acids long. Looked up from germline, CDR1 is SGHKS and CDR2 is YYEKEE (reference sequence). CDR3 amino acids: CASSFGDNEQFF. CDR3 nucleotides: TGTGCCAGCAGCTTTGGAGACAATGAGCAGTTCTTC.

The V gene is TRBV5-1, the J gene TRBJ1-1; the match to TRBD1 covers 7 bases. CDR3 size: 14 residues. The germline V gene encodes CDR1 SGHRS and CDR2 YFSETQ. With V trimmed by 6 bases and J by 3 bases, 8 bases remained unmatched. The CDR3 protein is CASTTGTADTEAFF. In DNA form, the CDR3 reads TGCGCCAGCACGACCGGGACAGCGGACACTGAAGCTTTCTTT. The full variable domain, with the rest looked up from reference TRBV5-1 and TRBJ1-1, is KAGVTQTPRYLIKTRGQQVTLSCSPISGHRSVSWYQQTPGQGLQFLFEYFSETQRNKGNFPGRFSGRQFSNSRSEMNVSTLELGDSALYLCASTTGTADTEAFFGQGTRLTVV.

This chain uses TRBV12-3 or TRBV12-4 with TRBJ2-3; no firm D call. The CDR3 length is 13 residues. The ends were cut back, 2 bases at V and 4 bases at J, with 7 bases in the middle. The CDR3 region is CASSLPVSDTQYF. CDR3 nucleotides: TGTGCCAGCAGTTTACCAGTTTCAGATACGCAGTATTTT.

V gene TRBV11-2 combines with J gene TRBJ2-1; the D gene is possibly TRBD1 (6 bases). The V gene's germline CDR1 is SGHAT and CDR2 FQNNGV. Trimming stripped 6 bases from V and 4 bases from J, with 10 bases between. The CDR3 loop spans 13 amino acids. The CDR3 region has the DNA TGTGCCAGCAGGATCGACAGGTACAATGAGCAGTTCTTC. Amino acid sequence: CASRIDRYNEQFF.

The V and J genes are TRBV18 and TRBJ1-2; D is undetermined. The V and J ends lost 2 bases and 5 bases respectively, with 12 bases between them. Germline V CDR1 and CDR2: KGHSH, LQKENI. The CDR3 sequence is 14 residues long. In DNA, the CDR3 is TGTGCCAGCTCACCAGAGGGAGCGGGGTATGGCTACACCTTC. It codes for CASSPEGAGYGYTF.

This CDR3 is CASRGGQGYTGELFF. The CDR3 DNA reads as TGTGCCAGTAGGGGGGGACAGGGGTACACCGGGGAGCTGTTTTTT. The chain uses TRBV6-5 and TRBJ2-2, with 10 nucleotides matching TRBD1. The CDR3 is 15 residues long. Germline lookup yields CDR1 MNHEY and CDR2 SVGAGI. The junction had 7 bases not matched to a gene; V was cut back by 9 bases and J by 3 bases.

This clone was counted only a few times. V gene TRBV18 combines with J gene TRBJ2-1, with 11 bases fitting TRBD1. The germline CDR1 and CDR2 sequences are KGHSH and LQKENI. The CDR3 totals 16 residues. Unmatched junction bases numbered 10, after V lost 4 bases and J lost 8 bases. In DNA form, the CDR3 reads TGTGCCAGCTCACGATCCGGGACAGGGGGTTCGGATGAGCAGTTCTTC. Translation gives CASSRSGTGGSDEQFF.

The chain links TRBV3-1 (or the pseudogene TRBV3-2) to TRBJ2-1; 13 nucleotides line up with TRBD2. This CDR3 spans 17 amino acids. Germline V gene lookup returns CDR1 LGHDT and CDR2 YNNKEL (reference sequence). J was trimmed by 10 bases and V by 1 base; bases with no gene match: 10. CDR3 coding DNA: TGTGCCAGCAGCCAAGTTACTAGCGGGGGGGCCTTAGGGGAGCAGTTCTTC. Its translation is CASSQVTSGGALGEQFF.

CDR3 sequence reads: CASSIRHRWGSDNEQFF. CDR3 sequence (DNA): TGTGCCAGTAGTATCAGGCACAGGTGGGGCAGTGACAATGAGCAGTTCTTC. This rearrangement joins TRBV19 to TRBJ2-1; D possibly corresponds to TRBD1 (5 bases). The CDR3 consists of 17 residues. Germline V CDR1 and CDR2: LNHDA, SQIVND (reference sequence). V was clipped by 3 bases and J by 5 bases, with 20 bases between them.

This sequence joins TRBV10-1 and TRBJ2-3, with 11 bases that match TRBD2. J gave up 6 bases and V 0 bases, and 8 bases lay outside the gene matches. This CDR3 is 17 amino acids long. In germline, CDR1 is WNHNN, CDR2 SYGVQD (reference sequence). CDR3 sequence (DNA): TGCGCCAGCAGTGAGTCGACTAGCGGGGTCTCCCGGGATACGCAGTATTTT. It translates to CASSESTSGVSRDTQYF.

This chain connects TRBV3-1 (or the pseudogene TRBV3-2) to TRBJ1-2, with 7 bases identical to TRBD1. Germline CDR1 and CDR2: LGHDT and YNNKEL (reference sequence). CDR3 size: 16 residues. The V gene end was trimmed by 3 bases and the J gene end by 0 bases; junction bases not matched to a gene: 7. CDR3 protein: CASSHRPGTANYGYTF. The CDR3 DNA reads as TGTGCCAGCAGCCACCGTCCCGGGACAGCTAACTATGGCTACACCTTC.

This clone was picked up a small number of times. J is TRBJ2-1 and V is TRBV18, with 9 bases that match TRBD2. V trimming: 6 bases; J trimming: 8 bases; junction bases outside the gene matches: 8. This CDR3 is built from 14 residues. In germline, CDR1 is KGHSH, CDR2 LQKENI. Here the CDR3 DNA reads TGTGCCAGCTCTAGATCTAGCGGGGAGGATGAGCAGTTCTTC. It is translated as CASSRSSGEDEQFF. The full variable domain, in which reference TRBV18 and TRBJ2-1 provide the parts outside the CDR3, is NAGVMQNPRHLVRRRGQEARLRCSPMKGHSHVYWYRQLPEEGLKFMVYLQKENIIDESGMPKERFSAEFPKEGPSILRIQQVVRGDSAAYFCASSRSSGEDEQFFGPGTRLTVL.

This chain uses TRBV10-3 with TRBJ1-1; D might be TRBD1 (6 bases). Looked up from germline, CDR1 is ENHRY and CDR2 is SYGVKD. The CDR3 is 14 residues long. Trimming removed 6 bases at V and 1 base at J, with 12 bases between. The CDR3 nucleotides are TGTGCCATCAGGCCGACAGGACGGAACACTGAAGCTTTCTTT. The encoded protein is CAIRPTGRNTEAFF.

The chain is built from TRBV6-1 and TRBJ1-6; 9 nucleotides align to TRBD1. The CDR3 spans 16 residues. The germline V gene has CDR1 MNHNS and CDR2 SASEGT. Trimming cost V 4 bases and J 7 bases; bases outside gene matches: 8. CDR3 sequence: CASSVTGGVENSPLHF. CDR3 bases: TGTGCCAGCAGTGTCACAGGGGGCGTCGAGAATTCACCCCTCCACTTT.

The genes are TRBV19 and TRBJ1-2, with TRBD1 identical over 9 bases. Unmatched junction bases numbered 5, after V lost 4 bases and J lost 8 bases. The CDR3 has 13 residues. Looked up from germline, CDR1 is LNHDA and CDR2 is SQIVND (reference sequence). The CDR3 protein is CASSTGTGTGYTF. The DNA for the CDR3 is TGTGCCAGTAGTACCGGGACAGGGACCGGCTACACCTTC.

The V and J genes are TRBV29-1 and TRBJ2-7, with TRBD1 matching over 10 bases. The germline V gene has CDR1 SQVTM and CDR2 ANQGSEA. V gave up 2 bases and J gave up 4 bases; unmatched junction bases: 11. CDR3 length: 16 amino acids. CDR3 in DNA: TGCAGCGTTGAAAGTGGGGCGGGGACAGGGGTTTACGAGCAGTACTTC. Its translation is CSVESGAGTGVYEQYF.

V is TRBV6-5 and J is TRBJ2-3; 9 bases fit TRBD1. V was clipped by 2 bases and J by 1 base; unmatched bases: 4. CDR1 is MNHEY and CDR2 is SVGAGI in the germline V gene. This CDR3 is 16 amino acids long. The CDR3, as DNA: TGTGCCAGCAGTTACCGACGGACAGGGGGCACAGATACGCAGTATTTT. The encoded protein is CASSYRRTGGTDTQYF.

The V gene is TRBV6-1, the J gene TRBJ1-5; 7 bases fit TRBD1. V dropped 1 base and J dropped 7; count of bases not matched to a gene: 4. Germline V lookup: CDR1 MNHNS, CDR2 SASEGT. CDR3 length equals 14 residues. The CDR3 spells CASSEGRGLQPQHF. CDR3 nucleotide sequence: TGTGCCAGCAGTGAAGGAAGGGGGCTGCAGCCCCAGCATTTT.

The J gene is TRBJ2-1, the V gene TRBV12-3 or TRBV12-4; unclear D gene. The germline V and J ends were trimmed by 4 bases and 4 bases, with 2 bases remaining between them. The CDR3 is 11 residues long. CDR3 region: CASSSYNEQFF. CDR3 nucleotide sequence: TGTGCCAGCAGTTCTTACAATGAGCAGTTCTTC.

This clone appeared once. The V and J genes are TRBV6-5 and TRBJ1-2, with 8 bases that match TRBD1. This CDR3 has 14 residues. V lost 7 bases to trimming and J lost 5 bases; unmatched junction nucleotides: 9. Germline V gene lookup returns CDR1 MNHEY and CDR2 SVGAGI. The CDR3 sequence: CASNPGGMGYGYTF. CDR3 bases: TGTGCCAGCAACCCAGGGGGCATGGGGTATGGCTACACCTTC.

This chain connects TRBV2 to TRBJ1-2; maybe TRBD1 (5 bases). V lost 7 bases and J lost 4, with 10 bases in between. This CDR3 contains 12 residues. Per the germline V gene, CDR1 is SNHLY and CDR2 is FYNNEI. CDR3 protein: CASMGGSYGYTF. CDR3 sequence (DNA): TGTGCCAGCATGGGGGGTTCCTATGGCTACACCTTC. Using reference TRBV2 and TRBJ1-2 for the parts outside the CDR3, the full variable domain is EPEVTQTPSHQVTQMGQEVILRCVPISNHLYFYWYRQILGQKVEFLVSFYNNEISEKSEIFDDQFSVERPDGSNFTLKIRSTKLEDSAMYFCASMGGSYGYTFGSGTRLTVV.

This rearrangement joins TRBV18 to TRBJ2-1, with a possible D match to TRBD1 (6 bases). V was pared by 0 bases and J by 7 bases, with 19 bases between. This CDR3 is built from 17 residues. The germline V gene has CDR1 KGHSH and CDR2 LQKENI. The CDR3 DNA reads TGTGCCAGCTCACCACCGGGTCAGGGGCAAGGGTTGAATGAGCAGTTCTTC. Translated, it gives CASSPPGQGQGLNEQFF. The variable domain in full, completed from reference TRBV18 and TRBJ2-1, reads NAGVMQNPRHLVRRRGQEARLRCSPMKGHSHVYWYRQLPEEGLKFMVYLQKENIIDESGMPKERFSAEFPKEGPSILRIQQVVRGDSAAYFCASSPPGQGQGLNEQFFGPGTRLTVL.

The genes are TRBV2 and TRBJ2-7; D might be TRBD1 (6 bases). Trimming removed 6 bases at V and 3 bases at J, with 18 bases between. CDR1 is SNHLY, CDR2 FYNNEI, per germline. This CDR3 contains 15 residues. The CDR3 nucleotides read TGTGCCAGCAGCCCCAGGGGTGCGCGGGTCTACGAGCAGTACTTC. Translating it yields CASSPRGARVYEQYF.